This record concerns one T cell receptor beta chain sequence. Assignment of participants to cohorts was predicated upon participant-reported clinical history. These data are taken from a study of blood T cell repertoires in COVID-19. Germline V gene sequence: CDR1 ENHRY, CDR2 SYGVKD. V lost 5 bases to trimming and J lost 0 bases, with 14 bases between them. This CDR3 has 16 amino acids. As originally analysed: Reference gene primer amplification gave estimated nucleated cell counts. Measured with immunoSEQ multiplex PCR; TCRdb has only the in-frame clones, and not every one. For V, J and clone size, that table is used; D and trimming come from the DNA. The repertoire holds around 230,000 clones, with more than 70% as singletons.

The chain recombines TRBV10-3 with TRBJ1-3; tentative D call: TRBD1 (6 bases). The sequenced sample consisted of PBMCs or T cells enriched from blood (not recorded which). The sequence was collected from a woman aged 40 to 55 with acute COVID-19. CDR3 in amino acids: CAISRQVPSSGNTIYF. The CDR3 DNA reads TGTGCCATCAGTCGACAGGTTCCCTCCTCTGGAAACACCATATATTTT.